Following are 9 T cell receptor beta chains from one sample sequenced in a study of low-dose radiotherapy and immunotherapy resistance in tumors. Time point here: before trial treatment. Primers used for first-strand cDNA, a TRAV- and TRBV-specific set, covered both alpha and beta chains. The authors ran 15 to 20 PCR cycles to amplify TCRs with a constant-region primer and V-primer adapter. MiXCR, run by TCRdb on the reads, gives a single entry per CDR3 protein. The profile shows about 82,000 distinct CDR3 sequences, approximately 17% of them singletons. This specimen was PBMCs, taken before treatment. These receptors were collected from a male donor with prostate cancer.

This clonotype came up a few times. As DNA, the CDR3 is TGTGCCAGCAGCTACATTTACTACGAGCAGTACTTC. It yields the protein CASSYIYYEQYF. V usage is TRBV7-2 and J usage is TRBJ2-7; D gene uncertain. Germline loops: CDR1 SGHTA, CDR2 FQGNSA. Trimming left V 4 bases short and J 3 bases short, with 7 bases between. The CDR3 covers 12 residues.

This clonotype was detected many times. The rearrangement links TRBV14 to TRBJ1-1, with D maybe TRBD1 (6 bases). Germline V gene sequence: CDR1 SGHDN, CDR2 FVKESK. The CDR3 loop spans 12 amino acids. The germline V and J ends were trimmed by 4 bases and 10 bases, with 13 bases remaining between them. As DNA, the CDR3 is TGTGCCAGCAGCCTCAGGGGTTCAGGAGCTTTCTTT. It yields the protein CASSLRGSGAFF. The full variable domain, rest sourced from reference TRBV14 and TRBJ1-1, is EAGVTQFPSHSVIEKGQTVTLRCDPISGHDNLYWYRRVMGKEIKFLLHFVKESKQDESGMPNNRFLAERTGGTYSTLKVQPAELEDSGVYFCASSLRGSGAFFGQGTRLTVV.

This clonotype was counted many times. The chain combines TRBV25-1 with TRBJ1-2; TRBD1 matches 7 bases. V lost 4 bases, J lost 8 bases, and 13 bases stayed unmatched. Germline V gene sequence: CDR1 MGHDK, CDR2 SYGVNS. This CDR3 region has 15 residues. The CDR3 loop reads CASSVLTGETSGYTF. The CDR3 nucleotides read TGTGCCAGCAGTGTTTTAACAGGGGAAACGAGCGGCTACACCTTC.

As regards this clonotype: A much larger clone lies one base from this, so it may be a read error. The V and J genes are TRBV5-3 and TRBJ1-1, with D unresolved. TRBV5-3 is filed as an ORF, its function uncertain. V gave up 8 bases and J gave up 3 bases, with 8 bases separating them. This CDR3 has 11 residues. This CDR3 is CASSWDTEAFF. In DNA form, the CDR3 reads TGTGCCAGCAGTTGGGACACTGAAGCTTTCTTT.

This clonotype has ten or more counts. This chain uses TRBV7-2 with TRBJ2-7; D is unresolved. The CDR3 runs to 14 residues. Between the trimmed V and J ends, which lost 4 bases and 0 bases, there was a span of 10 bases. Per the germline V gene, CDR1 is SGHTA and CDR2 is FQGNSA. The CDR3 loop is CASSSGPASYEQYF. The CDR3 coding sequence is TGTGCCAGCAGCTCGGGCCCGGCCTCCTACGAGCAGTACTTC.

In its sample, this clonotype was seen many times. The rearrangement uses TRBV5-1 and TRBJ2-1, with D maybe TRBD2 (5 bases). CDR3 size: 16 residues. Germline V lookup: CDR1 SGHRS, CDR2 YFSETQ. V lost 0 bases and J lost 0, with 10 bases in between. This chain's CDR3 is CASSLGPAVSYNEQFF. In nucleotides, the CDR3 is TGCGCCAGCAGCTTGGGCCCAGCGGTCTCCTACAATGAGCAGTTCTTC.

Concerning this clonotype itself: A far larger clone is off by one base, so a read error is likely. CDR3 sequence (DNA): TGTGCCAGCAGCCGAGCGGGGGGCACAGATACGCAGTATTTT. The encoded protein is CASSRAGGTDTQYF. The rearrangement links TRBV14 to TRBJ2-3, with 8 positions matching TRBD2. The CDR3 has 14 residues. Germline values: CDR1 SGHDN, CDR2 FVKESK. The V segment lost 4 bases and the J segment 1 base; nucleotides outside the gene matches: 1.

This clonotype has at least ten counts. The CDR3 coding sequence is TGTGCCAGCAGCCAACACTACAGGGTCGAGCAGTACTTC. Translating it yields CASSQHYRVEQYF. This sequence joins TRBV3-1 and TRBJ2-7; a weak D match, TRBD1 (6 bases). Trimming took 2 bases from V and 6 from J, leaving 11 bases between them. This CDR3 contains 13 residues. Germline CDR1 LGHDT, CDR2 YNNKEL (reference sequence).

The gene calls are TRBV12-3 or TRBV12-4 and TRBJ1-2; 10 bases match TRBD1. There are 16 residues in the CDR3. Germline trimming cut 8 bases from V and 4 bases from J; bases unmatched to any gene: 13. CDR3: CASSPLTGTGAYGYTF. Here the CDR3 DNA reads TGTGCCAGCTCCCCTCTAACCGGGACAGGGGCCTATGGCTACACCTTC.